A selection of T cell receptor beta chains follows, all from one sample in a study of blood T cell repertoires in COVID-19. Assay: immunoSEQ multiplex PCR; the TCRdb copy retains only in-frame clones and omits some. In the table there are fewer than 350,000 clones, around nine tenths of which are singletons. Input material: peripheral blood. Source of these receptors: a young woman with COVID-19, enrolled during active disease. Each CDR3 is given with its conserved first and last residue. D genes are given only for firm matches. The listing skips clone size in some rows; elsewhere it reads once, few, many or a size class.

cdr3_aa cdr3_nt d_call j_call v_call clone_size
CASSSTRLGYTF TGTGCCAGCAGTTCCACGAGACTGGGCTACACCTTC - TRBJ1-2 TRBV28 -
CASSYLSGRDPDTQYF TGTGCCAGCAGTTACCTTAGCGGGAGGGACCCAGATACGCAGTATTTT TRBD2 TRBJ2-3 TRBV6-5 once
CATSASGPAGEQYF TGTGCCACCAGTGCTTCGGGCCCGGCGGGCGAGCAGTACTTC - TRBJ2-7 TRBV24-1 -
CASSSDRGDYGYTF TGTGCCAGCTCATCGGACAGGGGAGACTATGGCTACACCTTC TRBD1 TRBJ1-2 TRBV18 -
CASSMRARELFF TGTGCCAGTAGTATGCGTGCCAGGGAGCTGTTTTTT - TRBJ2-2 TRBV19 once
CASSLAASGRGADTQYF TGTGCCAGCAGCCTGGCGGCTAGCGGGAGGGGGGCAGATACGCAGTATTTT TRBD2 TRBJ2-3 TRBV7-9 -
CASSVVGAEGDYTF TGTGCCAGCAGCGTAGTTGGCGCTGAAGGGGACTACACCTTC - TRBJ1-2 TRBV9 -
CASSYSGAAGYTF TGTGCCAGCAGTTACTCAGGAGCTGCTGGCTACACCTTC - TRBJ1-2 TRBV6-5 -
CASSSGTAEKLFF TGTGCCAGCAGTTCCGGGACAGCTGAAAAACTGTTTTTT TRBD1 TRBJ1-4 TRBV2 -
CASSEATSGRANEQFF TGTGCCAGCAGTGAAGCGACTAGCGGGAGAGCCAATGAGCAGTTCTTC TRBD2 TRBJ2-1 TRBV2 -
CASSQVTAGELFF TGTGCCAGCAGCCAAGTGACAGCCGGGGAGCTGTTTTTT - TRBJ2-2 TRBV3-1/TRBV3-2 -
CASRLDGGQGAYEQYF TGTGCAAGTCGCTTAGACGGGGGACAGGGGGCGTACGAGCAGTACTTC - TRBJ2-7 TRBV12-2 -
CASSSIPGVHGYTF TGTGCCAGCAGTTCGATTCCAGGGGTACATGGCTACACCTTC - TRBJ1-2 TRBV2 once
CASRAWEGMAYGYTF TGTGCCAGCAGGGCTTGGGAGGGGATGGCCTATGGCTACACCTTC - TRBJ1-2 TRBV27 -
CASSPRGQGATEAFF TGTGCCAGCTCACCAAGGGGACAGGGGGCCACTGAAGCTTTCTTT TRBD1 TRBJ1-1 TRBV18 -
CASSLIVEAFF TGTGCCAGCAGCTTAATAGTTGAAGCTTTCTTT - TRBJ1-1 TRBV7-2 -
CASSFRGGYNYGYTF TGTGCCAGCAGTTTTCGAGGGGGATATAACTATGGCTACACCTTC - TRBJ1-2 TRBV28 -
CASSRQINTEAFF TGCGCCAGCAGCCGACAGATTAACACTGAAGCTTTCTTT - TRBJ1-1 TRBV5-1 -